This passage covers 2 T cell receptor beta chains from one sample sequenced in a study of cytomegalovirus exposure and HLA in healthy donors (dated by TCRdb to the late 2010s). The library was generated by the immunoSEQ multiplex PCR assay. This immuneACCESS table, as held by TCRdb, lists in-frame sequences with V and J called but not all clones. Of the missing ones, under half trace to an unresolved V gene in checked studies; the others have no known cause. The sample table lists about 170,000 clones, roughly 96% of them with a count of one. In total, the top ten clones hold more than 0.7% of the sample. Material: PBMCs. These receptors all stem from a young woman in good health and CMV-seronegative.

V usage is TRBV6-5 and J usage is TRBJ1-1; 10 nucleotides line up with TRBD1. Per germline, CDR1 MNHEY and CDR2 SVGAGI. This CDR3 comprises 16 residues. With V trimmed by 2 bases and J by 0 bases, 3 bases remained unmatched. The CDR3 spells CASSYRDRGMNTEAFF. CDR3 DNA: TGTGCCAGCAGTTACCGGGACAGGGGCATGAACACTGAAGCTTTCTTT.

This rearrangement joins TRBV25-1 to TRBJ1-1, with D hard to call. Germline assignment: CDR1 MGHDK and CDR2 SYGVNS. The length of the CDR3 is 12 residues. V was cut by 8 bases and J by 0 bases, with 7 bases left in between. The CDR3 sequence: CASGQMNTEAFF. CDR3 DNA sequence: TGTGCCAGCGGTCAGATGAACACTGAAGCTTTCTTT.